Below, 21 T cell receptor beta chains from the same sample are listed, as sequenced in a study of cytomegalovirus exposure and HLA in healthy donors. Using immunoSEQ multiplex PCR, the repertoire was profiled, and TCRdb retains in-frame clones only, with some absent. The table records 80,000 to 95,000 clones, 95% to 97% of them present only once. The sample was PBMCs. The source is a woman younger than 35 in good health and CMV-seronegative.

J is TRBJ2-2 and V is TRBV13; weak D call: TRBD1 (6 bases). Germline values: CDR1 PRHDT, CDR2 FYEKMQ (reference sequence). The CDR3 totals 15 residues. Trimming took off 4 bases at V and 4 bases at J, with 13 bases between the two ends. The CDR3 reads CASSSRTVFTGELFF. The CDR3 DNA sequence: TGTGCCAGCAGCTCCAGGACAGTTTTCACCGGGGAGCTGTTTTTT.

The rearrangement joins TRBV5-1 to TRBJ2-1, with 7 bases matching TRBD1. Trimming at V came to 3 bases and at J to 4 bases, leaving 7 bases not matched to a gene. Germline lookup yields CDR1 SGHRS and CDR2 YFSETQ. This CDR3 has 15 amino acids. Here the CDR3 reads CASSWTGTAYNEQFF. CDR3 sequence (DNA): TGCGCCAGCAGCTGGACCGGGACAGCGTACAATGAGCAGTTCTTC.

V usage is TRBV7-9 and J usage is TRBJ1-4; 7 positions agree with TRBD1. The CDR3 sequence is 15 residues long. CDR1 is SEHNR, CDR2 FQNEAQ, per germline (reference sequence). V lost 5 bases to trimming and J lost 0 bases; unmatched junction nucleotides: 3. CDR3 amino acids: CASSPTGATNEKLFF. The CDR3 nucleotides are TGTGCCAGCAGCCCCACAGGGGCAACTAATGAAAAACTGTTTTTT.

For the CDR3, the DNA is TGTGCCAGCAGCCTTAATCCCCAGACGGGCTCCTACAATGAGCAGTTCTTC. Translation gives CASSLNPQTGSYNEQFF. The rearrangement joins TRBV12-1 to TRBJ2-1; the table gives TRBD2 as D, unverified against the DNA. TRBV12-1 is flagged as a pseudogene. The CDR3 contains 17 residues.

The chain carries TRBV5-1 and TRBJ2-1; 12 positions match TRBD2. Trimming removed 0 bases from V and 5 bases from J; junction bases left unmatched: 3. Germline-derived CDR1 and CDR2 are SGHRS and YFSETQ. The CDR3 runs to 16 residues. CDR3 nucleotides: TGCGCCAGCAGCTTGGAAGGACTAGCGGGACACAATGAGCAGTTCTTC. This gives the protein CASSLEGLAGHNEQFF. Full variable domain (outside the CDR3, taken from reference TRBV5-1 and TRBJ2-1): KAGVTQTPRYLIKTRGQQVTLSCSPISGHRSVSWYQQTPGQGLQFLFEYFSETQRNKGNFPGRFSGRQFSNSRSEMNVSTLELGDSALYLCASSLEGLAGHNEQFFGPGTRLTVL.

A single count supports this clone. The chain is built from TRBV28 and TRBJ2-1; 7 nucleotides line up with TRBD1. The germline gives CDR1 MDHEN, CDR2 SYDVKM. This CDR3 contains 17 residues. V lost 5 bases, J lost 5 bases, and 15 bases stayed unmatched. CDR3 sequence reads: CASSLTALRGTNNEQFF. Here the CDR3 DNA reads TGTGCCAGCAGTCTCACCGCCCTCAGGGGGACAAACAATGAGCAGTTCTTC. The variable domain in full, completed from reference TRBV28 and TRBJ2-1, reads DVKVTQSSRYLVKRTGEKVFLECVQDMDHENMFWYRQDPGLGLRLIYFSYDVKMKEKGDIPEGYSVSREKKERFSLILESASTNQTSMYLCASSLTALRGTNNEQFFGPGTRLTVL.

The chain has TRBV19 and TRBJ2-1; the match to TRBD2 covers 8 bases. Germline V CDR1 and CDR2: LNHDA, SQIVND (reference sequence). V lost 6 bases and J lost 3; bases outside the gene matches: 4. There are 14 residues in the CDR3. CDR3 sequence (DNA): TGTGCCAGTAGCCCAGCGGGAGTCTACAATGAGCAGTTCTTC. Translating it yields CASSPAGVYNEQFF.

The CDR3 sequence: CASSLTRGNRTSYEQYF. DNA of the CDR3: TGCGCCAGCAGCTTGACTCGGGGGAACCGGACCTCCTACGAGCAGTACTTC. The chain combines TRBV5-1 with TRBJ2-7; the D gene is possibly TRBD2 (6 bases). The CDR3 extends over 17 amino acids. Germline V gene sequence: CDR1 SGHRS, CDR2 YFSETQ. Trimming shortened V by 1 base and J by 0 bases, and 17 bases separated the two germline ends. The full variable domain, completed using reference TRBV5-1 and TRBJ2-7, is KAGVTQTPRYLIKTRGQQVTLSCSPISGHRSVSWYQQTPGQGLQFLFEYFSETQRNKGNFPGRFSGRQFSNSRSEMNVSTLELGDSALYLCASSLTRGNRTSYEQYFGPGTRLTVT.

CDR3 nucleotides: TGTGCCAGCAGCCCAGCGACAGGGAACTATGGCTACACCTTC. This codes for CASSPATGNYGYTF. This sequence joins TRBV7-9 and TRBJ1-2, with TRBD1 matching 7 bases. Per the germline V gene, CDR1 is SEHNR and CDR2 is FQNEAQ (reference sequence). V dropped 5 bases and J dropped 2; count of bases not matched to a gene: 5. This CDR3 comprises 14 residues.

This chain joins TRBV10-2 and TRBJ2-3; 10 positions agree with TRBD2. The V and J ends lost 6 bases and 2 bases, in that order; junction bases with no gene match: 17. The CDR3 totals 19 residues. Germline assignment: CDR1 WSHSY and CDR2 SAAADI. CDR3 sequence (DNA): TGCGCCAGCAGAGCGCTAGCGGGAGCAGATCTGGATTACACAGATACGCAGTATTTT. Protein sequence: CASRALAGADLDYTDTQYF.

The J gene is TRBJ2-5, the V gene TRBV11-2; TRBD2 agrees at 9 bases. Germline assignment: CDR1 SGHAT and CDR2 FQNNGV. CDR3 length equals 14 residues. The ends lost 5 bases at V and 3 bases at J; junction bases unmatched: 4. The CDR3 DNA reads TGTGCCAGCAGCGTCTTAGCGGGAGAAGAGACCCAGTACTTC. It specifies CASSVLAGEETQYF.

This chain joins TRBV10-1 and TRBJ2-7; 10 nucleotides align to TRBD2. Germline CDR1 and CDR2: WNHNN and SYGVQD (reference sequence). The CDR3 covers 14 residues. The ends lost 5 bases at V and 2 bases at J; junction bases unmatched: 3. The CDR3: CASSSSGSTYEQYF. The DNA for the CDR3 is TGCGCCAGCAGTTCTAGCGGGAGTACCTACGAGCAGTACTTC.

The CDR3 spells CASSAVSSGRDEQFF. CDR3 nucleotide sequence: TGTGCCAGCAGTGCCGTATCTAGCGGGAGGGATGAGCAGTTCTTC. The chain recombines TRBV2 with TRBJ2-1; 12 bases are shared with TRBD2. This CDR3 spans 15 amino acids. Germline loops: CDR1 SNHLY, CDR2 FYNNEI. Trimming cost V 4 bases and J 8 bases; bases outside gene matches: 6.

The V gene is TRBV18, the J gene TRBJ2-7, with TRBD2 identical over 13 bases. CDR3 size: 14 residues. With 3 bases clipped from V and 5 bases from J, the junction kept 1 base outside the gene matches. Germline V lookup: CDR1 KGHSH, CDR2 LQKENI. The CDR3 spells CASSPGLAGNEQYF. The CDR3 bases are TGTGCCAGCTCACCGGGACTAGCGGGAAACGAGCAGTACTTC.

This chain uses TRBV18 with TRBJ2-7, with D possibly TRBD2 on 5 matching bases. V was cut by 0 bases and J by 5 bases, with 14 bases left in between. The CDR3 is 15 amino acids. The germline V gene encodes CDR1 KGHSH and CDR2 LQKENI. CDR3 DNA sequence: TGTGCCAGCTCACCACCGACTCCTCGGGGTAACGAGCAGTACTTC. This encodes CASSPPTPRGNEQYF.

The rearrangement links TRBV30 to TRBJ1-4, with a weak D call TRBD1 (6 bases). Trimming took 3 bases from V and 10 from J, leaving 24 bases between them. The CDR3 extends over 16 amino acids. Germline-derived CDR1 and CDR2 are GTSNPN and SVGIG (reference sequence). The CDR3 here is CAWSLLGPDRGGKLFF. CDR3 nucleotide sequence: TGTGCCTGGAGCCTTTTAGGTCCCGACCGAGGGGGAAAACTGTTTTTT.

The J gene is TRBJ1-4, the V gene TRBV28; a weak D match, TRBD1 (5 bases). This CDR3 is 13 amino acids long. From germline, CDR1 is MDHEN and CDR2 SYDVKM. Trimming left V 5 bases short and J 8 bases short, with 12 bases between. The CDR3 loop reads CASSGQGREKLFF. The CDR3 nucleotides read TGTGCCAGCAGTGGTCAGGGTAGGGAAAAACTGTTTTTT.

This chain connects TRBV28 to TRBJ2-6; D is unresolved. V lost 7 bases and J 0 bases, leaving 10 bases between the germline ends. The germline V gene has CDR1 MDHEN and CDR2 SYDVKM. CDR3 size: 15 residues. CDR3 amino acids: CASKTPSSGANVLTF. Here the CDR3 DNA reads TGTGCCAGCAAGACACCAAGCTCTGGGGCCAACGTCCTGACTTTC.

The chain has TRBV6-5 and TRBJ2-1, with 9 bases lining up with TRBD1. CDR3 length: 16 residues. V lost 2 bases, J lost 7 bases, and 9 bases stayed unmatched. Germline V gene data show CDR1 as MNHEY and CDR2 as SVGAGI. The CDR3 DNA follows: TGTGCCAGCAGTTACACCGGGACAGGGAGTAGGAATGAGCAGTTCTTC. It specifies CASSYTGTGSRNEQFF.

The J gene is TRBJ1-1, the V gene TRBV5-1; 8 nucleotides agree with TRBD1. V lost 4 bases, J lost 4 bases, and 6 bases stayed unmatched. In germline, CDR1 is SGHRS, CDR2 YFSETQ. This CDR3 is 14 amino acids long. CDR3 bases: TGCGCCAGCAGCCCGTACAGGGGGACCACTGAAGCTTTCTTT. It translates to CASSPYRGTTEAFF.

The J gene is TRBJ1-5, the V gene TRBV19; TRBD1 is a possible D gene (5 bases). This CDR3 has 13 amino acids. The V gene lost 6 bases and the J gene lost 3 bases, with 9 bases spanning the gap. Germline V gene data show CDR1 as LNHDA and CDR2 as SQIVND (reference sequence). The CDR3 bases are TGTGCCAGTAGCCCGACAGCCAATCAGCCCCAGCATTTT. Protein sequence: CASSPTANQPQHF.